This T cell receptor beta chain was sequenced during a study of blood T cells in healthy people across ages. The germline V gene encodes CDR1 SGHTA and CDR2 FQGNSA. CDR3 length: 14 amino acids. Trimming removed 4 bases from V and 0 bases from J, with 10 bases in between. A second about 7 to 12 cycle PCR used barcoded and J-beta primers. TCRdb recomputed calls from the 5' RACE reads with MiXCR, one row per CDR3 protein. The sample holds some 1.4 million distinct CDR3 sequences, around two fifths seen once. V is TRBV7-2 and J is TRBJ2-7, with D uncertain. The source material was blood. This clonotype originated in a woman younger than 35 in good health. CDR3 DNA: TGTGCCAGCAGCTCCCCCTTGCTCTCCTACGAGCAGTACTTC. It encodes CASSSPLLSYEQYF.